This T cell receptor beta chain was sequenced for a study of cytomegalovirus exposure and HLA in healthy donors. Note on this clone: No antigen is known for it. Its ends do not fully match the called genes, so a read error is possible.

Both 60 Vbeta primers and 13 Jbeta primers went into the PCR. Only in-frame clones appear in the TCRdb table, and some are missing; sequencing was by immunoSEQ multiplex PCR. This sample lists some 200,000 clones; its ten largest clones have approximately 0.8%. Healthy bone marrow donors made up the donor group. Whole-study findings and limits: Compared with the approximately 700-donor mean, an Asian-associated ancestry cluster reportedly had fewer N-insertions, according to a later analysis. Near-uniform donor sequencing depth was presumed by presence/absence analyses. It was reportedly the case that the classifier diagnosed cytomegalovirus status with high specificity and sensitivity.

Sequenced material: PBMCs. This clonotype was sampled from a woman aged 18-29 years in good health and CMV-seropositive.

CDR3 protein: CASSLEASGGPGDTQYF. The CDR3 nucleotides read TGTGCCAGCAGCCTAGAGGCTAGCGGGGGCCCGGGGGATACGCAGTATTTT. This chain connects TRBV11-2 to TRBJ2-3, with 10 bases fitting TRBD2. Germline CDR1 reads SGHAT; CDR2 reads FQNNGV. The CDR3 contains 17 residues. The complete variable domain, with remaining parts taken from reference TRBV11-2 and TRBJ2-3, reads EAGVAQSPRYKIIEKRQSVAFWCNPISGHATLYWYQQILGQGPKLLIQFQNNGVVDDSQLPKDRFSAERLKGVDSTLKIQPAKLEDSAVYLCASSLEASGGPGDTQYFGPGTRLTVL.